This T cell receptor beta chain was retrieved from a study of Graves' ophthalmopathy and Graves' hyperthyroidism. The authors amplified TCR beta CDR3 regions from RNA transcripts. Second-round multiplex PCR came after first-round RT-PCR with HTBI primers. TCRdb processed the multiplex PCR reads anew with MiXCR; each CDR3 protein has one entry. The sample holds over a million distinct CDR3 sequences, roughly two fifths seen once. Sequences were obtained from peripheral blood or thyroid tissue (not recorded which). The clonotype was recovered from an adult man with Graves' hyperthyroidism.

CDR3 sequence (DNA): TGTGCCAGCATCACGGTAGGGTCCGGTGGCTACACCTTC. Translation gives CASITVGSGGYTF. V and J are TRBV6-5 and TRBJ1-2; D gene ambiguous. Germline CDR1 and CDR2: MNHEY and SVGAGI. This CDR3 is built from 13 residues. Trimming pared 7 bases from V and 7 bases from J, leaving 16 bases between.